The 15 T cell receptor beta chains reported below all come from one sample, sequenced in a study of cytomegalovirus exposure and HLA in healthy donors. Primers included in the PCR were 60 Vbeta and 13 Jbeta primers. This table comes from immunoSEQ multiplex PCR, and its TCRdb copy is limited to in-frame clones, with some not included. The table records about 25,000 clones, roughly 73% of them present only once. Sequencing input: PBMCs. Receptors were obtained from a male donor in good health and CMV-seronegative.

The rearrangement links TRBV9 to TRBJ2-3; weak D call: TRBD2 (6 bases). CDR1 SGDLS and CDR2 YYNGEE come from the germline V gene. V lost 4 bases to trimming and J lost 0 bases, with 15 bases between them. CDR3 length: 16 residues. The CDR3 DNA is TGTGCCAGCAGCCCCCAGCGGGCATCTAGCACAGATACGCAGTATTTT. It specifies CASSPQRASSTDTQYF.

This clone turned up a few times. The gene calls are TRBV7-9 and TRBJ2-7, with 10 nucleotides matching TRBD2. CDR3 size: 14 residues. CDR1 is SEHNR and CDR2 is FQNEAQ in the germline V gene (reference sequence). Losses at the gene ends were 3 bases for V and 3 bases for J; bases not matched to a gene: 2. The CDR3 DNA sequence: TGTGCCAGCAGCTTCGGGACTAGCGACTACGAGCAGTACTTC. Its translation is CASSFGTSDYEQYF.

The J gene is TRBJ2-5, the V gene TRBV5-1, with TRBD1 identical over 11 bases. J was trimmed by 3 bases and V by 4 bases; bases with no gene match: 2. The germline V gene encodes CDR1 SGHRS and CDR2 YFSETQ. The CDR3 covers 14 residues. The CDR3 is CASSAGQGEETQYF. As DNA, the CDR3 is TGCGCCAGCAGCGCGGGACAGGGGGAAGAGACCCAGTACTTC.

This sequence joins TRBV10-3 and TRBJ2-1, with 7 positions matching TRBD1. This CDR3 is built from 14 residues. Trimming at V came to 2 bases and at J to 7 bases, leaving 5 bases not matched to a gene. Per germline, CDR1 ENHRY and CDR2 SYGVKD. CDR3 in amino acids: CAISEDRDRNEQFF. CDR3 in DNA: TGTGCCATCAGTGAGGACAGGGATCGGAATGAGCAGTTCTTC.

V and J are TRBV30 and TRBJ2-3; D gene uncertain. This CDR3 comprises 11 residues. V was trimmed by 3 bases and J by 2 bases, leaving 3 bases between them. Germline-derived CDR1 and CDR2 are GTSNPN and SVGIG (reference sequence). CDR3 sequence reads: CAWSHTDTQYF. The CDR3 DNA follows: TGTGCCTGGAGCCACACAGATACGCAGTATTTT. The whole variable domain, remainder taken from reference TRBV30 and TRBJ2-3, is SQTIHQWPATLVQPVGSPLSLECTVEGTSNPNLYWYRQAAGRGLQLLFYSVGIGQISSEVPQNLSASRPQDRQFILSSKKLLLSDSGFYLCAWSHTDTQYFGPGTRLTVL.

V is TRBV2 and J is TRBJ2-5, with 8 bases aligning to TRBD2. CDR1 and CDR2 (germline): SNHLY, FYNNEI. V lost 8 bases and J lost 5; bases outside the gene matches: 7. CDR3 length: 13 residues. CDR3 sequence reads: CASRAGAEETQYF. CDR3 nucleotides: TGTGCCAGCCGAGCGGGGGCGGAGGAGACCCAGTACTTC. The full variable domain, rest sourced from reference TRBV2 and TRBJ2-5, is EPEVTQTPSHQVTQMGQEVILRCVPISNHLYFYWYRQILGQKVEFLVSFYNNEISEKSEIFDDQFSVERPDGSNFTLKIRSTKLEDSAMYFCASRAGAEETQYFGPGTRLLVL.

The CDR3 nucleotides are TGTGCCAGCAGCTCTCAGGGGGCTAACACCGGGGAGCTGTTTTTT. Residues: CASSSQGANTGELFF. The chain is built from TRBV7-6 and TRBJ2-2, with TRBD1 matching 8 bases. Germline loops: CDR1 SGHVS, CDR2 FNYEAQ. This CDR3 has 15 residues. V was clipped by 4 bases and J by 2 bases; unmatched bases: 3.

The chain employs TRBV6-1 and TRBJ2-5; maybe TRBD2 (6 bases). Matching the DNA end better, TRBJ2-7 makes the J call doubtful. The CDR3 extends over 15 amino acids. The germline V gene encodes CDR1 MNHNS and CDR2 SASEGT. CDR3 sequence reads: CASTLLWQEGYEQYF. In DNA form, the CDR3 reads TGTGCCAGCACCCTCCTTTGGCAGGAGGGGTACGAGCAGTACTTC.

This clone was counted between two and nine times. This chain uses TRBV5-8 with TRBJ2-7, with D uncertain. Germline values: CDR1 SGHTS, CDR2 YDEGEE. CDR3 size: 13 residues. Trimming took 4 bases from V and 2 from J, leaving 10 bases between them. The CDR3, as DNA: TGTGCCAGCAGCCTCGACGGAGCCTACGAGCAGTACTTC. This translates into CASSLDGAYEQYF. Full variable domain (rest looked up from reference TRBV5-8 and TRBJ2-7): EAGVTQSPTHLIKTRGQQATLRCSPISGHTSVYWYQQALGLGLQFLLWYDEGEERNRGNFPPRFSGRQFPNYSSELNVNALELEDSALYLCASSLDGAYEQYFGPGTRLTVT.

This clone has just a few counts. The V gene is TRBV4-2, the J gene TRBJ1-1; D not certain. The germline gives CDR1 LGHNA, CDR2 YNFKEQ. V lost 0 bases and J 8 bases, leaving 16 bases between the germline ends. The CDR3 spans 15 residues. CDR3 amino acids: CASSQDSQDGQEAFF. Written as DNA, the CDR3 is TGTGCCAGCAGCCAAGACTCCCAGGATGGGCAAGAAGCTTTCTTT.

This chain's CDR3 is CASRWVEGGRRNSPLHF. The CDR3, as DNA: TGTGCCAGCAGATGGGTCGAAGGGGGCAGGAGGAATTCACCCCTCCACTTT. V and J are TRBV28 and TRBJ1-6; 7 nucleotides line up with TRBD1. V trimming: 6 bases; J trimming: 7 bases; junction bases outside the gene matches: 15. CDR1 MDHEN and CDR2 SYDVKM come from the germline V gene. CDR3 size: 17 residues.

This chain uses TRBV27 with TRBJ2-1, with TRBD2 identical over 8 bases. Germline assignment: CDR1 MNHEY and CDR2 SMNVEV (reference sequence). Trimming removed 2 bases from V and 7 bases from J; junction bases left unmatched: 10. This CDR3 region has 16 residues. CDR3 protein: CASSLGTAGVVNEQFF. CDR3 DNA sequence: TGTGCCAGCAGTTTAGGTACAGCGGGAGTCGTAAATGAGCAGTTCTTC.

The V and J genes are TRBV11-3 and TRBJ1-6; the D gene is possibly TRBD1 (6 bases). With 1 base removed from V and 0 bases from J, the gap between germline ends came to 19 bases. The CDR3 totals 20 residues. Germline CDR1 reads SGHNT; CDR2 reads YENEEA. The CDR3 coding sequence is TGTGCCAGCAGCTTAGGGGGGCGGGGGCAACTCAGCTCCTATAATTCACCCCTCCACTTT. The encoded protein is CASSLGGRGQLSSYNSPLHF.

In this sample, this clone turned up a few times. This chain links TRBV4-2 with TRBJ2-7, with D possibly being TRBD2 (6 bases). Trimming removed 0 bases at V and 0 bases at J, with 12 bases between. CDR1 and CDR2 (germline): LGHNA, YNFKEQ. The CDR3 length is 16 residues. The CDR3 DNA is TGTGCCAGCAGCCAAGATAGGCGGGACCTCTCCTACGAGCAGTACTTC. It codes for CASSQDRRDLSYEQYF.

DNA of the CDR3: TGTGCCATCCAACCCTCTGACAGGGTGTATGGCTACACCTTC. Amino acids: CAIQPSDRVYGYTF. The chain uses TRBV28 and TRBJ1-2, with TRBD1 matching over 7 bases. This CDR3 spans 14 amino acids. CDR1 and CDR2 (germline): MDHEN, SYDVKM. V dropped 10 bases and J dropped 5; count of bases not matched to a gene: 13.